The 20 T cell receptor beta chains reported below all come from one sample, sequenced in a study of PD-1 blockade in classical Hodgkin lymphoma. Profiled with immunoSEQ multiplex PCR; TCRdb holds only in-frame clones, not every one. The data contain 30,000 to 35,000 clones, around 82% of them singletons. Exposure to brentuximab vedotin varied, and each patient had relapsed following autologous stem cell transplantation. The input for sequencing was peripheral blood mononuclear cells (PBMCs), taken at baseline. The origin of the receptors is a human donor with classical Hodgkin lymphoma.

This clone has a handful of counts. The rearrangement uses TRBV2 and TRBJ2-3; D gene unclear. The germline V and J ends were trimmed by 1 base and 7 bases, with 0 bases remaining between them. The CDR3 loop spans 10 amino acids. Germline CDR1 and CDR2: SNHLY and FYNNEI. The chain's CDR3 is CASSEDTQYF. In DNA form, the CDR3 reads TGTGCCAGCAGTGAAGATACGCAGTATTTT.

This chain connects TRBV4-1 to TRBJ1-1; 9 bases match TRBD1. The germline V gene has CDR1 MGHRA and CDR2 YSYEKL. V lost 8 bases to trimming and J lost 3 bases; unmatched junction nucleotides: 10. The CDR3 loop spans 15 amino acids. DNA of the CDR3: TGCGCCAGCGGCGAAGGGACAGGGAGGGACACTGAAGCTTTCTTT. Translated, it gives CASGEGTGRDTEAFF.

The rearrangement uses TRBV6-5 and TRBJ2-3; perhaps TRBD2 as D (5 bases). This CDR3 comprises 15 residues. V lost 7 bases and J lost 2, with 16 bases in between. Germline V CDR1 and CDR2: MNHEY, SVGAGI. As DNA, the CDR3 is TGTGCCAGCAAAGGACGGGATTATTACACAGATACGCAGTATTTT. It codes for CASKGRDYYTDTQYF.

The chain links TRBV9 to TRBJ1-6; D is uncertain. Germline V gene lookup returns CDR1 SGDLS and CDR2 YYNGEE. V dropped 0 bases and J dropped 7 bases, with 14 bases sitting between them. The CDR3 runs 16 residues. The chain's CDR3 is CASSVGIEDQNSPLHF. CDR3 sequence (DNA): TGTGCCAGCAGCGTAGGGATTGAAGACCAGAATTCACCCCTCCACTTT.

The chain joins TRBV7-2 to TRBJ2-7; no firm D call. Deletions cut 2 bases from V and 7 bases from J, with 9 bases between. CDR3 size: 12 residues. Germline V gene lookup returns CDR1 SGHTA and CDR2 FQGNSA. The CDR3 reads CASSLSMREQYF. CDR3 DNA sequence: TGTGCCAGCAGCTTATCAATGCGGGAGCAGTACTTC.

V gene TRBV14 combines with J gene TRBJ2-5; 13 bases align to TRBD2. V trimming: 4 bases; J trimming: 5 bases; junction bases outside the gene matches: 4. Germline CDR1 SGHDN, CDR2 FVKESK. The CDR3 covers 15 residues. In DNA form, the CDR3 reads TGTGCCAGCAGCCGAACTAGCGGGGGGGCTGAGACCCAGTACTTC. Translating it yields CASSRTSGGAETQYF.

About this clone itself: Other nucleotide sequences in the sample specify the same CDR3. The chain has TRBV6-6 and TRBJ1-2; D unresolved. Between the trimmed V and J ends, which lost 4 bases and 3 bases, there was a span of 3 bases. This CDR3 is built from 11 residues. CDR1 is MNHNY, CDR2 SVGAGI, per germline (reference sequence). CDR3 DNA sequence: TGTGCCAGCAGTTCGGACTATGGCTACACCTTC. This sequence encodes CASSSDYGYTF.

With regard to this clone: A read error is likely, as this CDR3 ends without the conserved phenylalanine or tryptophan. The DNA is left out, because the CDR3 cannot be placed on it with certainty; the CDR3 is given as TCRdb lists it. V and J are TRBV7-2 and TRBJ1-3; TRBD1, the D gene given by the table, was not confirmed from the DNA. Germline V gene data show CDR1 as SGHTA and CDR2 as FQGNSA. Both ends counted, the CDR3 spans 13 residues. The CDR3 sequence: CASSSGPGQTLWA.

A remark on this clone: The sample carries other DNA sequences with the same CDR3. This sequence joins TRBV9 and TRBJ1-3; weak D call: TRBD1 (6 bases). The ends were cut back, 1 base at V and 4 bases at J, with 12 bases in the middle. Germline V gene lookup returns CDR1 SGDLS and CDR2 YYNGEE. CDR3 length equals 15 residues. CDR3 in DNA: TGTGCCAGCAGCGTAACGGGGGGCTCCGGAAACACCATATATTTT. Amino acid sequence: CASSVTGGSGNTIYF.

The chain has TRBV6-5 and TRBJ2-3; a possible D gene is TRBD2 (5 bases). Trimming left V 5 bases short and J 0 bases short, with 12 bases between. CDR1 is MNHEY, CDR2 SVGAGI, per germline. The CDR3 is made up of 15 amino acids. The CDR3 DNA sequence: TGTGCCAGCAGTCGAACTCGGGATAGCACAGATACGCAGTATTTT. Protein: CASSRTRDSTDTQYF.

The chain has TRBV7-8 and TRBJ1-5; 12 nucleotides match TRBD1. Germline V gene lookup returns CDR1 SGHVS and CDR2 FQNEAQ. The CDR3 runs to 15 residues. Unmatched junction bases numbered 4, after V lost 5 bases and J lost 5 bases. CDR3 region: CASSPGTGGDQPQHF. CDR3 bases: TGTGCCAGCAGCCCCGGGACAGGGGGCGATCAGCCCCAGCATTTT.

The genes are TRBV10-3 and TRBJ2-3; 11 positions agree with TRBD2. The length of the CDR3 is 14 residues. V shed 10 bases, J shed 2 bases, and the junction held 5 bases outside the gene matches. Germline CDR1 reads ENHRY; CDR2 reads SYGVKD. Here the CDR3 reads CASSTSGITDTQYF. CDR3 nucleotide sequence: TGTGCCAGCTCGACTAGCGGGATCACAGATACGCAGTATTTT.

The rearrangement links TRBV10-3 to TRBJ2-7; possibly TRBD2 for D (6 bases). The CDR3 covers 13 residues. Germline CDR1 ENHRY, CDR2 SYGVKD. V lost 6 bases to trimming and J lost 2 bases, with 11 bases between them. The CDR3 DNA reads TGTGCCATCAGGGAGACTAGTCCCTACGAGCAGTACTTC. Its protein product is CAIRETSPYEQYF.

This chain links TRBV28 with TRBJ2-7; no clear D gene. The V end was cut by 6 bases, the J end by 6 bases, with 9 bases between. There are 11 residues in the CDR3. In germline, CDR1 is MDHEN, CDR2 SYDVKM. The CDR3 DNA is TGTGCCAGCAGCCAACCATCCGAGCAGTACTTC. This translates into CASSQPSEQYF.

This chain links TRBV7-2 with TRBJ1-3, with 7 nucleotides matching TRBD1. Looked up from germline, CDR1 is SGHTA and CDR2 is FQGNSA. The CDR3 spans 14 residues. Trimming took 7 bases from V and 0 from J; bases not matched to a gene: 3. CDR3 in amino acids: CASTRDSSGNTIYF. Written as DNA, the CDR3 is TGTGCCAGCACCCGGGACAGCTCTGGAAACACCATATATTTT.

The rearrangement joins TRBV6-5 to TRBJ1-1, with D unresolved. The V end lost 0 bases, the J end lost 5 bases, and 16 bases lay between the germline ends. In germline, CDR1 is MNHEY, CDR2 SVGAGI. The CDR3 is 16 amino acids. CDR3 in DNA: TGTGCCAGCAGTTACTCGATCCGTGGGGATGGGACTGAAGCTTTCTTT. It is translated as CASSYSIRGDGTEAFF.

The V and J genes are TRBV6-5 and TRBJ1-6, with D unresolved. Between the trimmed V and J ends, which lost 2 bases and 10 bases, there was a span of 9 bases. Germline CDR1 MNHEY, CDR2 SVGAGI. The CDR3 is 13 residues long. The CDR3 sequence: CASSYGPGSPLHF. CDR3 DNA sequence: TGTGCCAGCAGTTACGGCCCGGGCTCACCCCTCCACTTT.

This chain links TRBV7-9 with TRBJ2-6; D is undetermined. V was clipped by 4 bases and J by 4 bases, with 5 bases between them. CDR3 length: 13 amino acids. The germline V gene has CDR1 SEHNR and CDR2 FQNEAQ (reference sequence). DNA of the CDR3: TGTGCCAGCAGCTCCTCGGGGGCCAACGTCCTGACTTTC. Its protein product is CASSSSGANVLTF.

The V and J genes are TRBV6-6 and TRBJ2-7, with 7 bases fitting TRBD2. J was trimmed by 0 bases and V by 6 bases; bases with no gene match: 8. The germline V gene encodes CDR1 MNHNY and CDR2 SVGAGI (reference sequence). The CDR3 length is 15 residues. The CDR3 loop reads CASRNRAGTSYEQYF. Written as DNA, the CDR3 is TGTGCCAGCAGAAATAGAGCGGGGACCTCCTACGAGCAGTACTTC.

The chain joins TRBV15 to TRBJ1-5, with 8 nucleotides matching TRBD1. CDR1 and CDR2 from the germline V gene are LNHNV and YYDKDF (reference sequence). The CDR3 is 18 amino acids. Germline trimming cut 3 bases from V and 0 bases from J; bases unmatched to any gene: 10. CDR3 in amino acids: CATSRKGQGGYSNQPQHF. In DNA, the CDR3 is TGTGCCACCAGCAGGAAAGGACAGGGTGGTTATAGCAATCAGCCCCAGCATTTT. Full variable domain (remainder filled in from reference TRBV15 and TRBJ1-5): DAMVIQNPRYQVTQFGKPVTLSCSQTLNHNVMYWYQQKSSQAPKLLFHYYDKDFNNEADTPDNFQSRRPNTSFCFLDIRSPGLGDTAMYLCATSRKGQGGYSNQPQHFGDGTRLSIL.